This TCR beta chain is from a study of early T cells in non-severe SARS-CoV-2 infection. Unique molecular identifiers were affixed to single, distinct cDNA molecules. MiXCR, run by TCRdb on the 5' RACE reads, gives a single entry per CDR3 protein. The sample records tens of thousands of distinct CDR3 sequences, roughly 16% being singletons. Germline CDR1 reads SQVTM; CDR2 reads ANQGSEA. The CDR3 has 11 residues. Trimming left V 5 bases short and J 4 bases short, with 8 bases between. The material sequenced was whole blood. The chain combines TRBV29-1 with TRBJ1-2; D not resolved. This receptor was obtained from an adult who was a healthcare worker with PCR-confirmed SARS-CoV-2 infection or an uninfected control (not recorded which). The CDR3 DNA sequence: TGCAGCGTTTCTGATGGCTATGGCTACACCTTC. Its protein is CSVSDGYGYTF.